This TCR beta chain comes out of a study of beta chain features in type 1 diabetes. This CDR3 has 15 amino acids. The V gene lost 5 bases and the J gene lost 0 bases, with 13 bases spanning the gap. Per germline, CDR1 KGHSH and CDR2 LQKENI. What was sequenced were expressed TCRB transcripts, since all of the isolated RNA had been reverse transcribed. Assay used: immunoSEQ multiplex PCR; TCRdb lists only in-frame clones, some missing. The repertoire holds about 250,000 clones, with 14% as singletons. This clone was seen a few times. Its specificity is not known. Findings and limits, study-wide: Within each of all four CD4+ subsets, Type 1 diabetes patients had TCRB CDR3s that were moderately but significantly shorter.

V gene TRBV18 combines with J gene TRBJ2-5; tentatively, D is TRBD1 (6 bases). What was sequenced was naive CD4+ T cells from blood. The TCR originated in a woman between 40 and 50 years old in good health. The CDR3 DNA reads TGTGCCAGCTCAGAACAGGGTAATCACCAAGAGACCCAGTACTTC. Its protein product is CASSEQGNHQETQYF.